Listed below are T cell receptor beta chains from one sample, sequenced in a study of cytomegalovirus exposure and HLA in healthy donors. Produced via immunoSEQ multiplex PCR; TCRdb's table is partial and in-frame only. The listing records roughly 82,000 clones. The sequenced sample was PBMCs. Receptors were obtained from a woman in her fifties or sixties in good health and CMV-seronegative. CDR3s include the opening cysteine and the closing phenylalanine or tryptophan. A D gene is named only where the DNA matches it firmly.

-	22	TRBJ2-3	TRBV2	CASSEKGDDGAGQEGWTDTQYF	TGTGCCAGCAGTGAGAAGGGTGACGACGGCGCGGGGCAAGAGGGTTGGACAGATACGCAGTATTTT
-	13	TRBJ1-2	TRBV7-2	CASSRDISYGYTF	TGTGCCAGCAGCCGGGACATCTCGTATGGCTACACCTTC
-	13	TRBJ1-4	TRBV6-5	CASSYFEEGKLFF	TGTGCCAGCAGTTACTTCGAGGAGGGTAAACTGTTTTTT
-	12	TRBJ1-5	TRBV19	CASRAFNQPQHF	TGTGCCAGTAGGGCATTTAATCAGCCCCAGCATTTT
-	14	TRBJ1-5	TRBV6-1	CASSEGGRNQPQHF	TGTGCCAGCAGTGAGGGGGGGCGGAATCAGCCCCAGCATTTT
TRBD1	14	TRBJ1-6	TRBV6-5	CASTGTGDNSPLHF	TGTGCCAGCACAGGGACAGGGGATAATTCACCCCTCCACTTT
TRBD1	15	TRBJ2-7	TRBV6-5	CASSRTGTASYEQYF	TGTGCCAGCAGTAGAACCGGGACAGCCTCCTACGAGCAGTACTTC
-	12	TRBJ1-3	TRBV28	CATESSGNTIYF	TGTGCCACCGAGAGCTCTGGAAACACCATATATTTT
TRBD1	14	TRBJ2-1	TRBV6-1	CASTGTGLRNEQFF	TGTGCCAGCACGGGGACAGGGCTCCGCAATGAGCAGTTCTTC
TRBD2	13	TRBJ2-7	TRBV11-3	CASSTSGSYEQYF	TGTGCCAGCAGCACCAGCGGGAGTTACGAGCAGTACTTC
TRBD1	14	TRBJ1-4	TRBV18	CASSLGQRNEKLFF	TGTGCCAGCTCATTGGGACAGAGAAATGAAAAACTGTTTTTT
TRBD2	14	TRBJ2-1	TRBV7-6	CASSDGTSGLGQFF	TGTGCCAGCAGCGACGGGACTAGCGGGCTGGGGCAGTTCTTC
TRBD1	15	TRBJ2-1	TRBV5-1	CASSLEAGGYNEQFF	TGCGCCAGCAGCTTGGAGGCAGGGGGCTACAATGAGCAGTTCTTC
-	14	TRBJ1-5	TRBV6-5	CASSYGQGNQPQHF	TGTGCCAGCAGTTACGGGCAGGGCAATCAGCCCCAGCATTTT